The next 27 T cell receptor beta chains were all read from a single sample in a study of T cell changes during pregnancy in multiple sclerosis. Repertoires were generated with immunoSEQ multiplex PCR, while TCRdb's copy carries only in-frame clones and drops some. The sample yields fewer than 65,000 clones, 90% to 95% seen once. The sample consisted of CD8+ T cells from peripheral blood mononuclear cells, taken after pregnancy. These receptors all stem from a female donor with multiple sclerosis, enrolled in a pregnancy study.

The chain has TRBV5-1 and TRBJ2-7, with D possibly TRBD2 on 5 matching bases. Germline assignment: CDR1 SGHRS and CDR2 YFSETQ. V lost 4 bases and J lost 2, with 10 bases in between. CDR3 length: 13 residues. The CDR3 loop is CASSPGIAYEQYF. DNA of the CDR3: TGCGCCAGCAGCCCGGGAATTGCCTACGAGCAGTACTTC. Using reference TRBV5-1 and TRBJ2-7 for the parts outside the CDR3, the full variable domain is KAGVTQTPRYLIKTRGQQVTLSCSPISGHRSVSWYQQTPGQGLQFLFEYFSETQRNKGNFPGRFSGRQFSNSRSEMNVSTLELGDSALYLCASSPGIAYEQYFGPGTRLTVT.

This chain links TRBV7-6 with TRBJ2-5; weak D call: TRBD2 (7 bases). V lost 0 bases and J 5 bases, leaving 19 bases between the germline ends. CDR1 SGHVS and CDR2 FNYEAQ come from the germline V gene. CDR3 length: 17 amino acids. Here the CDR3 DNA reads TGTGCCAGCAGCTTAGCGACGGGGGCTAGCGGCGGCGAGACCCAGTACTTC. Translating it yields CASSLATGASGGETQYF.

The CDR3 nucleotides are TGTGCCAGCAGTGGAGGACTAGCGGGGGACTCCTACGAGCAGTACTTC. Translation gives CASSGGLAGDSYEQYF. The J gene is TRBJ2-7, the V gene TRBV2, with 13 nucleotides matching TRBD2. V lost 4 bases and J lost 0; bases outside the gene matches: 3. The CDR3 spans 16 residues. Germline CDR1 reads SNHLY; CDR2 reads FYNNEI. The full variable domain, rest sourced from reference TRBV2 and TRBJ2-7, is EPEVTQTPSHQVTQMGQEVILRCVPISNHLYFYWYRQILGQKVEFLVSFYNNEISEKSEIFDDQFSVERPDGSNFTLKIRSTKLEDSAMYFCASSGGLAGDSYEQYFGPGTRLTVT.

The chain recombines TRBV6-5 with TRBJ1-5; 9 nucleotides agree with TRBD1. The CDR3 consists of 16 residues. The ends lost 0 bases at V and 4 bases at J; junction bases unmatched: 4. Germline assignment: CDR1 MNHEY and CDR2 SVGAGI. CDR3 sequence (DNA): TGTGCCAGCAGTTACTCGTTACAGGGGGCGAATCAGCCCCAGCATTTT. Translation: CASSYSLQGANQPQHF.

This chain joins TRBV2 and TRBJ1-3; D not resolved. This CDR3 has 15 amino acids. Germline V lookup: CDR1 SNHLY, CDR2 FYNNEI. V was shortened by 3 bases and J by 0 bases, with 9 bases between the two germline ends. CDR3 in DNA: TGTGCCAGCAGTGAGGGAGGCCACTCTGGAAACACCATATATTTT. Protein sequence: CASSEGGHSGNTIYF.

The rearrangement uses TRBV9 and TRBJ1-3, with 9 nucleotides matching TRBD1. V lost 3 bases and J lost 3; bases outside the gene matches: 13. The CDR3 runs 18 residues. Per germline, CDR1 SGDLS and CDR2 YYNGEE. The CDR3 DNA sequence: TGTGCCAGCAGCGCCCCACGAGGACAGGGGACAGATGGAAACACCATATATTTT. The encoded protein is CASSAPRGQGTDGNTIYF.

V usage is TRBV7-9 and J usage is TRBJ2-7; a possible D gene is TRBD2 (6 bases). The CDR3 totals 14 residues. CDR1 is SEHNR, CDR2 FQNEAQ, per germline (reference sequence). V shed 1 base and J shed 3 bases, with 10 bases lying between them. CDR3 sequence reads: CASSLVSGHYEQYF. The CDR3 bases are TGTGCCAGCAGCTTAGTTAGCGGCCACTACGAGCAGTACTTC.

The chain uses TRBV2 and TRBJ1-4; D not certain. Germline assignment: CDR1 SNHLY and CDR2 FYNNEI. The V end lost 4 bases, the J end lost 4 bases, and 7 bases lay between the germline ends. CDR3 length: 13 residues. In DNA, the CDR3 is TGTGCCAGCAGTGGAGGGTATAATGAAAAACTGTTTTTT. Its protein product is CASSGGYNEKLFF. The full variable domain, with the rest looked up from reference TRBV2 and TRBJ1-4, is EPEVTQTPSHQVTQMGQEVILRCVPISNHLYFYWYRQILGQKVEFLVSFYNNEISEKSEIFDDQFSVERPDGSNFTLKIRSTKLEDSAMYFCASSGGYNEKLFFGSGTQLSVL.

The chain joins TRBV20-1 to TRBJ1-2; D is unresolved. Per germline, CDR1 DFQATT and CDR2 SNEGSKA (reference sequence). The CDR3 sequence is 10 residues long. V lost 6 bases, J lost 8 bases, and 10 bases lay in between. The CDR3 DNA reads as TGCAGTGCCCGACGGGTGGGCTACACCTTC. Amino acids: CSARRVGYTF.

This chain joins TRBV11-2 and TRBJ1-2, with a possible D match to TRBD1 (6 bases). This CDR3 contains 13 residues. The germline V gene has CDR1 SGHAT and CDR2 FQNNGV. Trimming removed 1 base from V and 6 bases from J, with 9 bases in between. The CDR3 region has the DNA TGTGCCAGCAGCTTAGGGACAGTGGATGGCTACACCTTC. It encodes CASSLGTVDGYTF.

The chain is built from TRBV13 and TRBJ2-2; D call uncertain. The CDR3 runs 16 residues. Trimming removed 2 bases at V and 0 bases at J, with 10 bases between. From germline, CDR1 is PRHDT and CDR2 FYEKMQ (reference sequence). CDR3: CASSLLLQTNTGELFF. The CDR3 DNA follows: TGTGCCAGCAGCTTACTGCTACAGACGAACACCGGGGAGCTGTTTTTT.

The CDR3 DNA follows: TGTGCCTGGACTAGCGGGGGAAACCATCCTGGGTCCTACAATGAGCAGTTCTTC. Amino acids: CAWTSGGNHPGSYNEQFF. This chain joins TRBV30 and TRBJ2-1; TRBD2 matches at 10 bases. V lost 4 bases and J lost 1; bases outside the gene matches: 13. Germline assignment: CDR1 GTSNPN and CDR2 SVGIG (reference sequence). There are 18 residues in the CDR3.

The chain recombines TRBV4-2 with TRBJ1-5; perhaps TRBD1 as D (6 bases). The CDR3 is 15 amino acids. V lost 0 bases and J 4 bases, leaving 10 bases between the germline ends. Germline V gives CDR1 LGHNA, CDR2 YNFKEQ. CDR3 nucleotides: TGTGCCAGCAGCCAAGAAGGAACAGGGAATCAGCCCCAGCATTTT. It yields the protein CASSQEGTGNQPQHF.

The V and J genes are TRBV5-1 and TRBJ1-2; D is ambiguous. In germline, CDR1 is SGHRS, CDR2 YFSETQ. This CDR3 has 13 residues. Trimming took off 0 bases at V and 4 bases at J, with 7 bases between the two ends. The CDR3 DNA reads TGCGCCAGCAGCTTGGCGACTAGCTATGGCTACACCTTC. The encoded protein is CASSLATSYGYTF.

The gene calls are TRBV4-2 and TRBJ2-1, with TRBD2 as a possible D gene (5 bases). This CDR3 region has 14 residues. V gave up 1 base and J gave up 6 bases, with 10 bases separating them. Per the germline V gene, CDR1 is LGHNA and CDR2 is YNFKEQ. The CDR3 sequence is CASSQAGLFNEQFF. CDR3 nucleotide sequence: TGTGCCAGCAGCCAAGCCGGACTCTTCAATGAGCAGTTCTTC.

This chain connects TRBV2 to TRBJ1-2; D might be TRBD1 (5 bases). The V gene's germline CDR1 is SNHLY and CDR2 FYNNEI. The CDR3 has 14 amino acids. V was trimmed by 6 bases and J by 4 bases, leaving 15 bases between them. The CDR3 sequence is CASRELTGGYGYTF. Written as DNA, the CDR3 is TGTGCCAGCAGGGAACTCACGGGGGGCTATGGCTACACCTTC.

The gene calls are TRBV6-5 and TRBJ1-1; 9 nucleotides align to TRBD1. V was pared by 6 bases and J by 11 bases, with 16 bases of the junction left unmatched. This CDR3 comprises 15 residues. Germline-derived CDR1 and CDR2 are MNHEY and SVGAGI. The CDR3 DNA is TGTGCCAGCAGATCTGTTGACAGGGGGAGGATTGGGGCTTTCTTT. Its protein product is CASRSVDRGRIGAFF.

This CDR3 reads CASSEDRGASTDTQYF. DNA of the CDR3: TGTGCCAGCAGTGAAGACAGGGGAGCTAGCACAGATACGCAGTATTTT. This chain links TRBV2 with TRBJ2-3; TRBD1 matches 7 bases. CDR3 length equals 16 residues. After removal of 1 base from V and 0 bases from J, the junction contained 4 bases not matched to a gene. The V gene's germline CDR1 is SNHLY and CDR2 FYNNEI.

V gene TRBV5-8 combines with J gene TRBJ1-1; 8 nucleotides align to TRBD1. The trim removed 3 bases at V and 4 bases at J, leaving 8 bases unmatched. Germline CDR1 is SGHTS and CDR2 is YDEGEE. The CDR3 consists of 15 residues. DNA of the CDR3: TGTGCCAGCAGCTCGGGACAGGTAACAGGCACTGAAGCTTTCTTT. Protein product: CASSSGQVTGTEAFF. The complete variable domain, with remaining parts taken from reference TRBV5-8 and TRBJ1-1, reads EAGVTQSPTHLIKTRGQQATLRCSPISGHTSVYWYQQALGLGLQFLLWYDEGEERNRGNFPPRFSGRQFPNYSSELNVNALELEDSALYLCASSSGQVTGTEAFFGQGTRLTVV.

In this sample, this clone turned up a few times. V is TRBV27 and J is TRBJ1-5; 7 nucleotides agree with TRBD1. The germline CDR1 and CDR2 sequences are MNHEY and SMNVEV (reference sequence). The CDR3 sequence is 18 residues long. Losses at the gene ends were 3 bases for V and 1 base for J; bases not matched to a gene: 12. The CDR3 coding sequence is TGTGCCAGCAGTTTGGTTGGCACAGGGGCGAGGAGCAATCAGCCCCAGCATTTT. Translation: CASSLVGTGARSNQPQHF.

J is TRBJ1-2 and V is TRBV5-6, with D tentatively TRBD1 (6 bases). Germline CDR1 is SGHDT and CDR2 is YYEEEE. The CDR3 is 16 residues long. Trimming took off 0 bases at V and 0 bases at J, with 12 bases between the two ends. As DNA, the CDR3 is TGTGCCAGCAGCTTGGGCAGGGGAAGGGCTAACTATGGCTACACCTTC. Encoded protein: CASSLGRGRANYGYTF.

The V call is TRBV9, the J call TRBJ1-1; the D is unclear. This CDR3 contains 12 residues. Trimming pared 6 bases from V and 1 base from J, leaving 7 bases between. Germline assignment: CDR1 SGDLS and CDR2 YYNGEE. The CDR3 DNA reads TGTGCCAGCAATTCAGGGAACACTGAAGCTTTCTTT. It is translated as CASNSGNTEAFF. Drawing the rest from reference TRBV9 and TRBJ1-1, the complete variable domain is DSGVTQTPKHLITATGQRVTLRCSPRSGDLSVYWYQQSLDQGLQFLIQYYNGEERAKGNILERFSAQQFPDLHSELNLSSLELGDSALYFCASNSGNTEAFFGQGTRLTVV.

The gene calls are TRBV4-1 and TRBJ1-6, with D possibly TRBD1 on 6 matching bases. This CDR3 is built from 15 residues. V gave up 3 bases and J gave up 13 bases, with 19 bases separating them. CDR1 and CDR2 (germline): MGHRA, YSYEKL. In DNA, the CDR3 is TGCGCCAGCAGCCAGAGAGATACGGACAGCAAGCCCCTCCACTTT. Amino acids: CASSQRDTDSKPLHF.

The V and J genes are TRBV5-1 and TRBJ1-6; 11 bases are a match to TRBD1. The V and J ends lost 7 bases and 6 bases, in that order; junction bases with no gene match: 3. The CDR3 is 14 residues long. The germline gives CDR1 SGHRS, CDR2 YFSETQ. The CDR3 reads CASWDRGINSPLHF. The CDR3 bases are TGCGCCAGCTGGGACAGGGGGATTAATTCACCCCTCCACTTT.

The V and J genes are TRBV6-5 and TRBJ1-4, with D perhaps matching TRBD1 (6 bases). The CDR3 consists of 15 residues. Looked up from germline, CDR1 is MNHEY and CDR2 is SVGAGI. Trimming removed 0 bases at V and 3 bases at J, with 8 bases between. CDR3 loop: CASSYSQGSNEKLFF. The CDR3 nucleotides are TGTGCCAGCAGTTACTCACAGGGTTCTAATGAAAAACTGTTTTTT.

The chain joins TRBV7-2 to TRBJ2-1; D unresolved. V was clipped by 5 bases and J by 4 bases, with 9 bases between them. The CDR3 covers 13 residues. In germline, CDR1 is SGHTA, CDR2 FQGNSA. Here the CDR3 reads CASSPGVYNEQFF. For the CDR3, the DNA is TGTGCCAGCAGCCCCGGTGTTTACAATGAGCAGTTCTTC.

This chain connects TRBV9 to TRBJ2-3; TRBD2 might be the D (7 bases). This CDR3 is built from 15 residues. V lost 7 bases and J 0 bases, leaving 15 bases between the germline ends. Germline assignment: CDR1 SGDLS and CDR2 YYNGEE. In DNA form, the CDR3 reads TGTGCCAGCGGGGGAGGGGGAACTAGCACAGATACGCAGTATTTT. It specifies CASGGGGTSTDTQYF.